These 7 T cell receptor beta chains originate from one sample sequenced in a study of blood T cell repertoires in COVID-19. Data came from immunoSEQ multiplex PCR; TCRdb stores just in-frame clones and leaves some out. Among about 250,000 clones listed, over 80% were seen once. Specimen: PBMCs or T cells enriched from blood (not recorded which). The receptors were gathered from a woman aged 40 to 49 who had been exposed to COVID-19.

The chain uses TRBV5-6 and TRBJ2-5; tentative D call: TRBD2 (5 bases). The V and J ends lost 2 bases and 2 bases respectively, with 10 bases between them. The germline V gene encodes CDR1 SGHDT and CDR2 YYEEEE. CDR3 length: 14 residues. This chain's CDR3 is CASSFSVTQETQYF. The CDR3 nucleotides are TGTGCCAGCAGCTTTAGCGTCACGCAAGAGACCCAGTACTTC. Together with reference TRBV5-6 and TRBJ2-5, the CDR3 gives the full variable domain: DAGVTQSPTHLIKTRGQQVTLRCSPKSGHDTVSWYQQALGQGPQFIFQYYEEEERQRGNFPDRFSGHQFPNYSSELNVNALLLGDSALYLCASSFSVTQETQYFGPGTRLLVL.

The chain joins TRBV18 to TRBJ2-5; no clear D gene. The germline gives CDR1 KGHSH, CDR2 LQKENI. V was shortened by 4 bases and J by 1 base, with 7 bases between the two germline ends. This CDR3 is 13 amino acids long. The CDR3 DNA reads as TGTGCCAGCTCACGAATCAGCCAAGAGACCCAGTACTTC. Its translation is CASSRISQETQYF.

The genes are TRBV7-3 and TRBJ2-1; 15 bases fit TRBD2. V shed 5 bases and J 10 bases; nucleotides not matched to a gene: 6. Germline V gene data show CDR1 as SGHTA and CDR2 as FQGTGA. The CDR3 totals 15 residues. The CDR3 region is CASSRTSGRVVEQFF. The CDR3 bases are TGTGCCAGCAGCCGGACTAGCGGGAGGGTGGTGGAGCAGTTCTTC.

This clone was seen more than once but under ten times. The V gene is TRBV7-2, the J gene TRBJ2-1, with 8 bases identical to TRBD2. Germline V gene sequence: CDR1 SGHTA, CDR2 FQGNSA. The J segment lost 6 bases and the V segment lost 5 bases, leaving 12 bases of the junction unmatched. The CDR3 is 16 residues long. Written as DNA, the CDR3 is TGTGCCAGCAGCCAAACCGGGACTAGTTATCTCAATGAGCAGTTCTTC. Residues: CASSQTGTSYLNEQFF.

A single count supports this clone. The chain employs TRBV28 and TRBJ2-7, with a possible D match to TRBD2 (7 bases). Germline loops: CDR1 MDHEN, CDR2 SYDVKM. The CDR3 consists of 17 residues. Trimming removed 6 bases from V and 2 bases from J, with 23 bases in between. The CDR3 protein is CASRTPIWGRETYEQYF. For the CDR3, the DNA is TGTGCCAGCAGGACACCAATATGGGGGCGGGAGACCTACGAGCAGTACTTC.

The J gene is TRBJ1-1, the V gene TRBV28; the D gene is possibly TRBD1 (6 bases). V shed 6 bases and J shed 10 bases, with 15 bases lying between them. CDR3 length: 12 residues. In germline, CDR1 is MDHEN, CDR2 SYDVKM. CDR3 amino acids: CASSLPGGGAFF. The CDR3 DNA is TGTGCCAGCAGCCTCCCGGGAGGGGGAGCTTTCTTT.

The chain is built from TRBV2 and TRBJ1-5, with a weak D call TRBD1 (5 bases). Germline values: CDR1 SNHLY, CDR2 FYNNEI. The CDR3 runs 16 residues. V lost 3 bases and J 0 bases, leaving 12 bases between the germline ends. CDR3: CASSDSRQFSNQPQHF. The DNA for the CDR3 is TGTGCCAGCAGTGATTCAAGACAGTTTAGCAATCAGCCCCAGCATTTT.